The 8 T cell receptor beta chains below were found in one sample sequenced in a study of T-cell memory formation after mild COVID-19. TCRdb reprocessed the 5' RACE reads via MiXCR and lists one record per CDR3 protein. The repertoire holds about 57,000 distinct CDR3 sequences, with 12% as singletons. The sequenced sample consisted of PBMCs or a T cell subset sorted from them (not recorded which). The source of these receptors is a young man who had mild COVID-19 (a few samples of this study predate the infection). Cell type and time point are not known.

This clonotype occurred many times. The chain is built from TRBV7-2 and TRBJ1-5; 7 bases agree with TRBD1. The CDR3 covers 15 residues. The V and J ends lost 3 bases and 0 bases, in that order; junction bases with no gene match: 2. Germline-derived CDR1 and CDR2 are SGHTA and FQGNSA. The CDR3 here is CASSFTGASNQPQHF. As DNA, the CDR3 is TGTGCCAGCAGCTTTACAGGGGCTAGCAATCAGCCCCAGCATTTT.

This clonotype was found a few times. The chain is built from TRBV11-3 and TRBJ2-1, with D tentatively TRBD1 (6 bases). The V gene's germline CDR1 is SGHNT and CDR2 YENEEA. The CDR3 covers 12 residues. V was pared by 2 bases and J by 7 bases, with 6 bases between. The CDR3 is CASSLQGNEQFF. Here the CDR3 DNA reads TGTGCCAGCAGCTTACAGGGGAATGAGCAGTTCTTC.

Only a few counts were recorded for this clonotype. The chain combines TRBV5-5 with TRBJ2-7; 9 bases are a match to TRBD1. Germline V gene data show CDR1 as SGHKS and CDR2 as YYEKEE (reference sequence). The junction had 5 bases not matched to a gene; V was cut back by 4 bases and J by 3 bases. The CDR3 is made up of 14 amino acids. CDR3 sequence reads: CASSPTGGSYEQYF. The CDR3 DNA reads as TGTGCCAGCAGCCCGACAGGGGGGAGCTACGAGCAGTACTTC.

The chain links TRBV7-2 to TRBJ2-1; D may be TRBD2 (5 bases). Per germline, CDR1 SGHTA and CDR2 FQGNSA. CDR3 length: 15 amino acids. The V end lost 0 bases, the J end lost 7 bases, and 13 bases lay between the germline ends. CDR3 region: CASSLAIQGGNEQFF. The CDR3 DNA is TGTGCCAGCAGCTTAGCGATTCAAGGCGGGAATGAGCAGTTCTTC.

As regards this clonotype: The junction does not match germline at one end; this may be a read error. This chain's CDR3 is CASSVSSYEKYF. In DNA form, the CDR3 reads TGTGCCAGCAGTGTGAGCTCCTACGAGAAGTACTTC. The rearrangement links TRBV6-2 or TRBV6-3 to TRBJ2-7; D remains unclear. CDR3 length: 12 residues. Per the germline V gene, CDR1 is MNHEY and CDR2 is SVGEGT.

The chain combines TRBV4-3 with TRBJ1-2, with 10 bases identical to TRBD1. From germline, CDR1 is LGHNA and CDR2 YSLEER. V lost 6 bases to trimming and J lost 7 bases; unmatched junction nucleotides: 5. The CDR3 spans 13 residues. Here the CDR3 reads CASSAGQGPGYTF. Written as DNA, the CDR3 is TGCGCCAGCAGTGCGGGACAGGGGCCTGGCTACACCTTC.

CDR3 sequence reads: CASSYDGYTF. CDR3 coding DNA: TGTGCCAGCAGTTATGATGGCTACACCTTC. V usage is TRBV6-6 and J usage is TRBJ1-2, with D hard to call. The CDR3 sequence is 10 residues long. CDR1 and CDR2 from the germline V gene are MNHNY and SVGAGI (reference sequence). V was shortened by 3 bases and J by 6 bases, with 2 bases between the two germline ends.

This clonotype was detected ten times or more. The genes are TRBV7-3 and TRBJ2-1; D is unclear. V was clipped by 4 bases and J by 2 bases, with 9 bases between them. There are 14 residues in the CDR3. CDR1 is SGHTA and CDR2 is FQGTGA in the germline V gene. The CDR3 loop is CASSSLGTYNEQFF. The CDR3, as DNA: TGTGCCAGCAGCTCCCTCGGCACCTACAATGAGCAGTTCTTC.